The 6 T cell receptor beta chains listed next were all sequenced from one sample in a study of CD8 T cells in Susac syndrome. With random hexamers, reverse transcription was performed on about 0.45 to 1 ug of RNA. TCRdb analysed the immunoSEQ multiplex PCR reads with MiXCR anew, one entry per CDR3 protein. The repertoire holds about 200,000 distinct CDR3 sequences, with about 95% as singletons. The sample taken for sequencing was CD4+ T cells from PBMCs. Source of these receptors: a human donor with multiple sclerosis.

The rearrangement uses TRBV27 and TRBJ2-3; D gene unclear. This CDR3 has 10 residues. In germline, CDR1 is MNHEY, CDR2 SMNVEV (reference sequence). With 7 bases removed from V and 4 bases from J, the gap between germline ends came to 3 bases. For the CDR3, the DNA is TGTGCCAGCACCTCAGATACGCAGTATTTT. Its protein is CASTSDTQYF.

The V gene is TRBV30, the J gene TRBJ1-3; no definite D call. CDR3 size: 13 residues. Trimming removed 0 bases from V and 4 bases from J, with 7 bases in between. The V gene's germline CDR1 is GTSNPN and CDR2 SVGIG (reference sequence). CDR3 nucleotide sequence: TGTGCCTGGAGTGTATTGACAGGAAACACCATATATTTT. As protein: CAWSVLTGNTIYF.

V and J are TRBV29-1 and TRBJ2-1; no clear D gene. The ends were cut back, 3 bases at V and 6 bases at J, with 9 bases in the middle. Germline V gene data show CDR1 as SQVTM and CDR2 as ANQGSEA. The CDR3 covers 12 residues. CDR3 sequence reads: CSVDRVTNEQFF. CDR3 DNA sequence: TGCAGCGTTGACCGCGTGACCAATGAGCAGTTCTTC.

This clonotype was counted a single time. The chain recombines TRBV20-1 with TRBJ1-1; 9 bases fit TRBD1. Germline-derived CDR1 and CDR2 are DFQATT and SNEGSKA (reference sequence). This CDR3 has 15 residues. V lost 0 bases, J lost 8 bases, and 10 bases stayed unmatched. The CDR3 is CSARDRLQGALEAFF. The CDR3 nucleotides read TGCAGTGCTAGAGATCGCTTACAGGGGGCTTTGGAAGCTTTCTTT.

The chain carries TRBV7-8 and TRBJ2-7; D is undetermined. The V gene lost 5 bases and the J gene lost 6 bases, with 14 bases spanning the gap. The CDR3 is 13 amino acids. CDR1 and CDR2 from the germline V gene are SGHVS and FQNEAQ. The CDR3 sequence: CASSPGVVAEQYF. The CDR3 coding sequence is TGTGCCAGCAGCCCTGGAGTCGTGGCCGAGCAGTACTTC.

V usage is TRBV10-2 and J usage is TRBJ2-5; D ambiguous. Germline V gene lookup returns CDR1 WSHSY and CDR2 SAAADI. CDR3 length: 12 residues. V lost 8 bases, J lost 5 bases, and 12 bases lay in between. The CDR3 nucleotides are TGCGCCAGCCTGGGCCCTGCGGAGACCCAGTACTTC. Encoded protein: CASLGPAETQYF.